This T cell receptor beta chain is drawn from a study of blood T cell repertoires in COVID-19. Assay used: immunoSEQ multiplex PCR; TCRdb lists only in-frame clones, some missing. The table has about 230,000 clones, roughly 85% seen once; the top ten hold approximately 2.6%. After removal of 5 bases from V and 6 bases from J, the junction contained 4 bases not matched to a gene. CDR3 length equals 15 residues. Per germline, CDR1 SGHVS and CDR2 FNYEAQ. The V call is TRBV7-6, the J call TRBJ2-1; 13 bases fit TRBD2. Sequencing was carried out using peripheral blood. This TCR derives from a woman in her seventies with active or convalescent COVID-19. The CDR3 loop is CASSEGLAGSNEQFF. CDR3 coding DNA: TGTGCCAGCAGCGAGGGACTAGCGGGAAGCAATGAGCAGTTCTTC.